This T cell receptor (beta chain) was documented in a study of blood T cell repertoires in COVID-19. The CDR3 runs 14 residues. Germline V gives CDR1 LNHDA, CDR2 SQIVND (reference sequence). The ends were cut back, 8 bases at V and 1 base at J, with 14 bases in the middle. Only one count was recorded for this clone. Here immunoSEQ multiplex PCR was the method, and the copy in TCRdb shows in-frame clones only, minus some. The sample includes about 49,000 clones, under 85% of them seen just once. The specimen was peripheral blood. V gene TRBV19 combines with J gene TRBJ1-1; perhaps TRBD1 as D (6 bases). The sequence came from a human donor in a cohort sampled during active COVID-19. DNA for the CDR3: TGTGCCAGTGGTGCAGGGGTTAGGAACACTGAAGCTTTCTTT. Amino acid sequence: CASGAGVRNTEAFF.